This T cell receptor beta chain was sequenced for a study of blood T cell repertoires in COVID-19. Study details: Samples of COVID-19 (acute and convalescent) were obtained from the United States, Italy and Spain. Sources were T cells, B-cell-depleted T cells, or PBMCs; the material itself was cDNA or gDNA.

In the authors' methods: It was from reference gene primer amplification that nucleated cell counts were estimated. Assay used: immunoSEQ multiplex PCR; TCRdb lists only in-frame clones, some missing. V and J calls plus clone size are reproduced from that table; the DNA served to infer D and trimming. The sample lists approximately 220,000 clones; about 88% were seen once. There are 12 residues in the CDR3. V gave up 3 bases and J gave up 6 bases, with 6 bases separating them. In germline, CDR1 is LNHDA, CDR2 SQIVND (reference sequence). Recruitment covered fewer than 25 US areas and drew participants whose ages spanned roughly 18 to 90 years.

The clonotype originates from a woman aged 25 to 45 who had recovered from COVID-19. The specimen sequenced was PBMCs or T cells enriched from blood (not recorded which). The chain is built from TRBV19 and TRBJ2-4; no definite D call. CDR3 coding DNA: TGTGCCAGTAGTATTGTCGGAAACATTCAGTACTTC. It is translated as CASSIVGNIQYF.